The text below deals with one T cell receptor beta chain. Its target is unknown. The PCR was carried out with 60 Vbeta primers and 13 Jbeta primers. Profiling relied on immunoSEQ multiplex PCR, and the TCRdb table lists in-frame clones only, not all of them. This table holds 160,000 or so clones, more than 70% found once. V shed 3 bases and J 5 bases; nucleotides not matched to a gene: 8. The germline CDR1 and CDR2 sequences are SGHAT and FQNNGV. This CDR3 is built from 15 residues. The data originate from a study of cytomegalovirus exposure and HLA in healthy donors. Study results and limitations: Earlier results showed most TCR beta V segments being productive about 90% or about 30% of the time.

The receptor comes from a man aged 25-40 years in good health and CMV-seronegative. The chain joins TRBV11-2 to TRBJ1-1, with 8 nucleotides matching TRBD1. Material for sequencing was PBMCs. CDR3 residues: CASSFPGGAWTEAFF. For the CDR3, the DNA is TGTGCCAGCAGCTTTCCAGGGGGCGCTTGGACTGAAGCTTTCTTT.